The source of this TCR beta chain is a study of cytomegalovirus exposure and HLA in healthy donors (TCRdb year 2017). Looking at the study overall: In an earlier analysis of several hundred of the donors, 250 to 350 Gb of sequence data and some 120 million unique TCR beta sequences from 150 million to 200 million T cells were reported. Donor age, sex, ethnicity and CMV serostatus were collected together with the repertoire data. A few DR-DQ haplotypes were treated as single units for association and clustering because of strong linkage in the cohort. Rather than using new phenotypic data, the later analysis identified candidate immune exposures from TCR beta sequences and from how often those sequences occurred across donors. In a later genetic analysis, genome-wide SNP genotypes for about 55% of the roughly 700 donors were used, and that subset was treated as a discovery cohort. An early release covering roughly 580 HLA-typed donors comprised around 300 gigabases of sequencing data and tens of millions of unique TCR sequences. A separate validation cohort of some 130 different subjects was used in addition to the roughly 670-subject first cohort. The study aimed to test whether signatures of past pathogen exposure could be identified by cataloging public T cell receptors. To predict cytomegalovirus infection status, the study combined high-throughput TCR immunosequencing, statistical association of individual TCRs with disease status, and machine learning. Every repertoire in the discovery cohort had been generated on one and the same sequencing platform. Among 398 genotyped donors of the cohort, an average of around 240,000 unique TCR beta nucleotide sequences were sequenced per donor, roughly 20% of them non-productive. A later analysis re-analyzed previously published TCR beta repertoires from 550 to 700 donors and added high-resolution HLA genotyping to study TCR occurrence patterns. Class I and class II HLA loci were covered by the typing at four-digit resolution. Using immunosequencing, the study profiled T cell repertoires from about 620 subjects and related those repertoires to cytomegalovirus serostatus. The number of donors typed differed by locus, with roughly 620-630 for A, B, C, DRB1 and DQB1, approximately 500 for DQA1, over 600 for DPA1, and approximately 470 for DPB1. In an earlier analysis of around 540 of the donors, high-throughput TCR beta sequencing was used to judge whether each TCR beta V gene segment behaved as functional or pseudogenic. The genetic ancestry cluster associated with self-reported Caucasian donors included over 65% of the approximately 410 genotyped donors. The research as a whole found: A cluster of highly shared sequence variants was judged likely to be a technical artifact of the sequencing pipeline. In this cohort, only TCR beta chains were sequenced, and detectable features were limited by the absence of alpha or paired-chain data. The classifier was reported to diagnose cytomegalovirus status with high specificity and sensitivity in both the original cohort and the validation cohort. In a later genetic analysis, a missense DCLRE1C variant was associated with V-gene and J-gene trimming of TCR beta chains, and the association was replicated in an independent cohort. In a later analysis, the rate of TCR association differed among HLA loci, with DRB1 alleles having the most associated TCRs and HLA-C alleles having the fewest. Across donors, most TCR sequences were observed very rarely, whereas some public TCRs were present in many individuals. The study gave a list of some 150 TCR beta chains associated with cytomegalovirus. For the cohort, immune exposure information was limited to CMV serostatus. Several of the top co-occurrence clusters appeared to be linked to parvovirus B19, influenza, CMV and Epstein-Barr virus, according to a later analysis. In a later analysis, some 17,000 TCR beta sequences were associated with specific HLA alleles at a false discovery rate of 0.05. A later genetic analysis reported fewer N-insertions in productive TCRs among donors in an Asian-associated ancestry cluster than the approximately 700-donor mean. The presence/absence analyses assumed that sequencing depth was roughly uniform across donors, and that assumption may not be true. Fewer than 20 rarely observed V segments, including chromosome 9 orphons, were excluded from the earlier analysis of several hundred of the donors because counts were too low. A further reported finding was that TCR beta sequences accurately predicted the HLA-A and HLA-B alleles for most subjects in the first cohort. The authors suggested that the approach could potentially be generalized to other disease states and immunological phenotypes. In an earlier analysis of about 600 of the donors, most TCR beta V segments appeared in productive rearrangements about 90% or about 30% of the time, broadly matching IMGT annotations. HLA typing was unavailable for some donors at each locus, so association tests used only the typed subset. Correlated functional status among segregating V segments might be attributable to linkage disequilibrium, but an unknown experimental factor could not be ruled out. A later analysis found that HLA-associated TCR beta chains were more clonally expanded and had lower generation probabilities than equally common non-associated chains. When HLA alleles, especially DR and DQ, strongly co-occurred, attributing TCR associations to individual alleles was difficult. The 87-base-pair reads could not distinguish some IMGT-functional V segments, including TRBV6-2 and TRBV6-3, so those segments were excluded. Most CMV-associated TCR beta chains appeared to be HLA-restricted in a later analysis, and the HLA associations seemed to be driven largely by CMV exposure. In vitro tests confirmed that a few of the cytomegalovirus-associated TCR beta chains recognize cytomegalovirus antigens.

The cohort consisted of some 670 healthy bone marrow donors. All cohort members were sampled while nominally healthy, although unrecorded immune exposures were likely present. The donor was CMV seronegative and was included in the group of 352 seronegative cohort members. A peripheral blood sample was provided by each donor, and peripheral blood mononuclear cells were used for TCR beta sequencing. Genomic DNA was extracted from the blood cell samples with the Qiagen DNeasy Blood Extraction Kit. The method was the immunoSEQ multiplex PCR assay. For the multiplex PCR, a mixture combining 60 forward primers for TCR Vbeta segments and 13 reverse primers for TCR Jbeta segments was used. The CDR3 region of rearranged TCR beta genes was amplified from genomic DNA by a multiplex PCR assay. The amplified TCR beta libraries were sequenced on the Illumina HiSeq System as 87-base-pair reads. The original pipeline was this. Across the roughly 640 repertoires, a later analysis counted roughly 77 million unique TCR beta chains, 9.5 million to 13 million of which were shared by at least two donors. Raw reads were error-corrected and collapsed into unique sequences by a nearest-neighbor algorithm in which closely related sequences were merged to remove PCR and sequencing errors. V, D and J gene segments were assigned by aligning CDR3 sequences to IMGT reference sequences. For a sequence to be retained, a match of at least six nucleotides was required to both a V gene segment and a J gene segment. A rearrangement counted as productive if the CDR3 had no stop codons and remained in frame with V and J, and every other rearrangement counted as non-productive. CDR3 was defined by IMGT convention, running from the second conserved V-encoded cysteine to the conserved J-encoded phenylalanine. Sequences without an unambiguous match to a single V gene segment were excluded from the earlier analysis of 587 of the donors. In an earlier analysis of 587 of the donors, V segments were called functional above 56.7% productive rearrangements and were called segregating when the between-donor standard deviation exceeded 5%. A statistical classification framework was built for diagnosing cytomegalovirus status from the catalog of TCR beta chain sequences. In a later analysis, TCR nucleotide sequences were compared against IMGT/GENE-DB human TR gene sequences so that V and J genes could be assigned. The TCRdist pipeline was used in a later analysis to assign CDR3 sequences and most-parsimonious VDJ recombination scenarios. In a later analysis, each TCR beta chain was defined by its CDR3 amino acid sequence together with its V-gene family, and reads lacking a unique V-gene family were excluded. A later analysis removed roughly 590 highly shared, low-generation-probability nucleotide sequences to deal with suspected cross-contamination and a sequencing artifact. A later analysis calculated a clonal expansion index for each public chain from normalized within-repertoire ranks of inferred template counts. In a later analysis, generation probabilities were computed with a VDJ recombination model fitted to out-of-frame rearrangements, and the resulting probabilities were checked against IGoR. In a later analysis, TCR-TCR, TCR-HLA and TCR-CMV co-occurrence was scored with hypergeometric tests, and a repertoire-size bias correction was applied to TCR pairs. To estimate false discovery rates, a later analysis permuted the HLA or CMV assignments 20 times. In a later analysis, co-occurring TCRs were grouped with DBSCAN, and TCRdist sequence similarity was added when clustering was performed within HLA-allele-positive subsets. Repertoires with fewer than 30,000 or more than 120,000 public chains were left out of co-occurrence clustering, as were a handful of repertoires with anomalous nucleotide sharing. TCRdb stores this immuneACCESS table with in-frame sequences only. Part of the clones is absent; in the studies checked, under half of the shortfall reflects unresolved V genes, and no reason is known for the rest. V and J calls and clone size are those listed in that table; D and trimming were worked out from the DNA. This sample gives approximately 150,000 clones in total; around three quarters of them show up just once. The ten biggest clones cover 2.1% of the sample.

Looking up the germline V gene yields CDR1 MNHNS and CDR2 SASEGT. V sheds 4 bases and J sheds 0 bases, leaving 10 bases between their ends. The CDR3 measures 15 amino acids from cysteine to phenylalanine. Only the CDR3 DNA stays, 45 bases, in frame from base 1. Details on this clone: What this receptor recognizes is not known. No per-base quality is available; no much larger clone lies one base away.

The specimen was PBMCs. This TCR was recovered from a middle-aged man in good health and CMV-seronegative. The rearrangement joined TRBV6-1 to TRBJ1-3; tentative D gene TRBD1, with 6 bases matching. The CDR3 loop reads CASSAQGTSGNTIYF. The sequenced DNA is TGTGCCAGCAGTGCACAGGGTACCTCTGGAAACACCATATATTTT.